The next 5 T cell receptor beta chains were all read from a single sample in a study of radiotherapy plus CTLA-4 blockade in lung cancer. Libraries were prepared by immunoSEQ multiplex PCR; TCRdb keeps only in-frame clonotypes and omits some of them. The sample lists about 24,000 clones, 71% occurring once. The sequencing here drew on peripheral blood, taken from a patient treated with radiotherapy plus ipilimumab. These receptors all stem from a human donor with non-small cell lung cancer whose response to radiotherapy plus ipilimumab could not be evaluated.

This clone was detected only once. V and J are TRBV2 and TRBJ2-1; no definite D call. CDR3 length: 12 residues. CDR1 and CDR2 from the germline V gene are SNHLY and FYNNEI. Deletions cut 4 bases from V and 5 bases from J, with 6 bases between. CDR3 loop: CASSATDNEQFF. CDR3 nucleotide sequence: TGTGCCAGCAGTGCCACGGACAATGAGCAGTTCTTC. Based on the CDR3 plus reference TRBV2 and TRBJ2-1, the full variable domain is EPEVTQTPSHQVTQMGQEVILRCVPISNHLYFYWYRQILGQKVEFLVSFYNNEISEKSEIFDDQFSVERPDGSNFTLKIRSTKLEDSAMYFCASSATDNEQFFGPGTRLTVL.

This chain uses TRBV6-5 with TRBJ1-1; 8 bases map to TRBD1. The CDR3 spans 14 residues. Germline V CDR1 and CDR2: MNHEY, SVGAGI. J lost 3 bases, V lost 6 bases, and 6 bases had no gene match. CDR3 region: CASRRDRSDTEAFF. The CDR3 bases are TGTGCCAGCAGAAGGGACAGGTCCGACACTGAAGCTTTCTTT.

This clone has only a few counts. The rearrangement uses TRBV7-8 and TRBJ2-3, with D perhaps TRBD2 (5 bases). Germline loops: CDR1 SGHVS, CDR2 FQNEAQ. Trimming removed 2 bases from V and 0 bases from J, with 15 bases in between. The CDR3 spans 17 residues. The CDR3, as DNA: TGTGCCAGCAGCTTAAGGGAGTTGCGAACTAGCACAGATACGCAGTATTTT. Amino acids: CASSLRELRTSTDTQYF.

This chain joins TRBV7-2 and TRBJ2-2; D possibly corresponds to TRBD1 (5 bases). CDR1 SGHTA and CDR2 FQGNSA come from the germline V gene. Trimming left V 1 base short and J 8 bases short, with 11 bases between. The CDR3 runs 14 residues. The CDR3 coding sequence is TGTGCCAGCAGCTTAGTAGCAGGGTCTGGGGAGCTGTTTTTT. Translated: CASSLVAGSGELFF. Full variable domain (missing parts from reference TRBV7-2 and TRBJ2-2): GAGVSQSPSNKVTEKGKDVELRCDPISGHTALYWYRQSLGQGLEFLIYFQGNSAPDKSGLPSDRFSAERTGGSVSTLTIQRTQQEDSAVYLCASSLVAGSGELFFGEGSRLTVL.

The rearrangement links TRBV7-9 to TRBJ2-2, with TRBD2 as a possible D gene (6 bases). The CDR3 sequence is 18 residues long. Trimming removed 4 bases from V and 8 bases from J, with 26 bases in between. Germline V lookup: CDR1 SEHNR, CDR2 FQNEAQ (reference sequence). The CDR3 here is CASSSDRGDGGLWGELFF. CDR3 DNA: TGTGCCAGCAGCTCAGATCGCGGGGACGGGGGACTTTGGGGGGAGCTGTTTTTT.